This T cell receptor beta chain was identified in a study of T cells expressing NK-cell markers. A 5'RACE template switching approach incorporating UMIs was used to make TCR beta cDNA. TCRdb re-called the 5' RACE reads and catalogs CDR3 proteins one per entry, DNA excluded. Its table records 200,000 to 300,000 distinct CDR3 sequences. Of note for this clonotype: The target antigen is unknown.

Points from the study as a whole: Roughly 6 donors had dominant NKG2C+ clonotypes that comprised roughly 1.0-8% of their CD8+ T cells. The same clonotypes also predominated in the CD3+CD56-NKG2C+ fraction of a handful of donors.

This CDR3 has 12 residues. The germline V gene has CDR1 MNHEY and CDR2 SVGEGT. The rearrangement links TRBV6-2 or TRBV6-3 to TRBJ1-1. The clonotype comes from a man aged 18 to 30 in good health. Specimen: blood T cells: a sorted CD56 or NKG2C T cell subset, CD4+ or CD8+ T cells, or bulk PBMC T cells (not recorded which). This chain's CDR3 is CASGDSYTEAFF.